This T cell receptor beta chain was recovered during a study of cytomegalovirus exposure and HLA in healthy donors. Clones were read by immunoSEQ multiplex PCR, and TCRdb kept only the in-frame ones, dropping some. Of fewer than 400,000 clones in the sample, 88% are singletons; the top ten hold approximately 0.95%. V lost 1 base and J 2 bases, leaving 12 bases between the germline ends. CDR3 length: 15 residues. In germline, CDR1 is SGHDT, CDR2 YYEEEE. Concerning this clone: Its target is not known.

Study findings and constraints: Cytomegalovirus association was listed for 164 TCR beta chains. Subsequent analysis revealed that first-cohort TCR clusters tended to co-occur in the 120 or so validation repertoires. Rarity characterized most TCR sequences, yet some public TCRs appeared in many donors. Specificity for CMV antigens was confirmed in vitro for a few of the CMV-associated chains.

This clonotype was sampled from a man under 40 in good health and CMV-seronegative. V usage is TRBV5-6 and J usage is TRBJ2-5; a possible D gene is TRBD1 (5 bases). The specimen was PBMCs. For the CDR3, the DNA is TGTGCCAGCAGCTTGTCAGGGATTTCACAAGAGACCCAGTACTTC. As protein: CASSLSGISQETQYF.